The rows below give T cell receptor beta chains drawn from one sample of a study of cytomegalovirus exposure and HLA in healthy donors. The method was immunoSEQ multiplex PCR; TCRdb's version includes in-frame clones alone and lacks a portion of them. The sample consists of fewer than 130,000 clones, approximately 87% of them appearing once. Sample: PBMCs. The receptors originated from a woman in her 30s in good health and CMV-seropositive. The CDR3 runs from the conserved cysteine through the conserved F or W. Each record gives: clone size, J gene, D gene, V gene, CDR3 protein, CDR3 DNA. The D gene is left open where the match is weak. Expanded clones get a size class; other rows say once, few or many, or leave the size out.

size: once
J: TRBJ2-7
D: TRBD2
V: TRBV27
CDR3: CASSLSIPGLAGAYEQYF
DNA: TGTGCCAGCAGTTTATCTATCCCGGGACTAGCGGGAGCTTACGAGCAGTACTTC

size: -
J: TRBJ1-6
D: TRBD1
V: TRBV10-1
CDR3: CASSLGQPSSYNSPLHF
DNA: TGCGCCAGCAGTTTGGGACAGCCGAGCTCCTATAATTCACCCCTCCACTTT

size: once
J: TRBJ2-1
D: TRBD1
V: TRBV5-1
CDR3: CASSVGQANEQFF
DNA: TGCGCCAGCAGCGTAGGACAGGCCAATGAGCAGTTCTTC

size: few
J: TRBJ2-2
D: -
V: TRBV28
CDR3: CASSFKFLLNTGELFF
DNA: TGTGCCAGCAGTTTTAAATTCCTGCTAAACACCGGGGAGCTGTTTTTT

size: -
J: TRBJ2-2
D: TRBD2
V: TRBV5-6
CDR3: CASRRETSGKDGELFF
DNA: TGTGCCAGCAGAAGGGAGACTAGCGGGAAGGACGGGGAGCTGTTTTTT

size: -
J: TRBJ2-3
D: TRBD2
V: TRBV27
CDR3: CASSPPGLAGDTDTQYF
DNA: TGTGCCAGCAGTCCCCCGGGACTAGCGGGAGATACAGATACGCAGTATTTT

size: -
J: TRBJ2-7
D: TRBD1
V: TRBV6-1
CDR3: CASSEPRDRGTYEQYF
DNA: TGTGCCAGCAGTGAGCCCCGGGACAGGGGAACCTACGAGCAGTACTTC

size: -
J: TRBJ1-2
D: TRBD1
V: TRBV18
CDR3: CASSGTGESYGYTF
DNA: TGTGCCAGCTCAGGGACAGGCGAGAGCTATGGCTACACCTTC

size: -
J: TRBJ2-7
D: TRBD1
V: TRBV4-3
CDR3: CASSLGQGRYEQYF
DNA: TGCGCCAGCAGCCTTGGACAGGGAAGGTACGAGCAGTACTTC

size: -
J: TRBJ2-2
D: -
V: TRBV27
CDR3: CASSSWTANTGELFF
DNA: TGTGCCAGCAGTTCCTGGACAGCGAACACCGGGGAGCTGTTTTTT

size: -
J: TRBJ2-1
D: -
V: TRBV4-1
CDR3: CASSQGGVEQFF
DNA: TGCGCCAGCAGCCAAGGCGGAGTTGAGCAGTTCTTC

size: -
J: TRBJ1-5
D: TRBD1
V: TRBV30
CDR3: CAWGRDRGSNQPQHF
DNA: TGTGCCTGGGGCCGGGACAGGGGCAGCAATCAGCCCCAGCATTTT

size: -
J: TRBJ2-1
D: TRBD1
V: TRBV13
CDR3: CASSSPLRDSFDEQFF
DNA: TGTGCCAGCAGCTCACCCCTCCGGGACAGTTTTGATGAGCAGTTCTTC

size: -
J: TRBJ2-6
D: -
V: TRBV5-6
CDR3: CASSWGTPSGANVLTF
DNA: TGTGCCAGCAGCTGGGGGACACCCTCTGGGGCCAACGTCCTGACTTTC

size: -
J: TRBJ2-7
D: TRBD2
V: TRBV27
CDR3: CASSFRLAGGDSYEQYF
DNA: TGTGCCAGCAGTTTTCGACTAGCGGGAGGGGATTCCTACGAGCAGTACTTC

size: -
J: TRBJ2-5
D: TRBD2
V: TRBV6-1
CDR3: CASSELAGGTLYF
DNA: TGTGCCAGCAGTGAACTAGCGGGGGGGACATTGTACTTC

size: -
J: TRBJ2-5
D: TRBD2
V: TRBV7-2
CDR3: CASSLVTGGGLVQETQYF
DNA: TGTGCCAGCAGCTTAGTGACGGGAGGGGGGTTAGTCCAAGAGACCCAGTACTTC

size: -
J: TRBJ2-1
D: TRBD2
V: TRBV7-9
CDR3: CASSSQRGRLFF
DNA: TGTGCCAGCAGCTCACAGCGGGGGAGGCTGTTCTTC

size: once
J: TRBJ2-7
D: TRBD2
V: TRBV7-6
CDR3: CASSLVGTSGSNFAYEQYF
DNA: TGTGCCAGCAGCTTAGTAGGGACTAGCGGGTCAAATTTCGCTTACGAGCAGTACTTC

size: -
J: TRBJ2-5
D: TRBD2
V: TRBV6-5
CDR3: CASRRREKETQYF
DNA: TGTGCCAGCCGGCGGCGGGAGAAGGAGACCCAGTACTTC

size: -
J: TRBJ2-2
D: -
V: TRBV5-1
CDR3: CASSSTGNTGELFF
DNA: TGCGCCAGCAGTTCAACAGGAAACACCGGGGAGCTGTTTTTT

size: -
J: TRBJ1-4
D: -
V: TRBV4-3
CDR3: CASSLLQGNEKLFF
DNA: TGCGCCAGCAGCTTGCTTCAGGGTAATGAAAAACTGTTTTTT

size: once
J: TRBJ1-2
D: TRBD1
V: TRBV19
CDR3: CASRSTGGWDGYTF
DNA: TGTGCCAGTAGATCGACAGGGGGCTGGGATGGCTACACCTTC

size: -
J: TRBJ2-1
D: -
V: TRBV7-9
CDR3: CASSLGGGPYNEQFF
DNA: TGTGCCAGCAGCTTAGGAGGCGGTCCCTACAATGAGCAGTTCTTC

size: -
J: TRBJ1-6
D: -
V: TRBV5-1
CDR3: CASSFRGDNSPLHF
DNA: TGCGCCAGCAGCTTCAGGGGTGATAATTCACCCCTCCACTTT

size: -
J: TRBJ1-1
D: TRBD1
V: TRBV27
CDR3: CASSSTLGTGVLGMNTEAFF
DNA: TGTGCCAGCAGTTCTACCCTCGGGACAGGGGTTTTGGGAATGAACACTGAAGCTTTCTTT

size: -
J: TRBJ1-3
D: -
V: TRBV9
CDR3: CASRGPGNTIYF
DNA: TGTGCCAGTCGGGGTCCTGGAAACACCATATATTTT

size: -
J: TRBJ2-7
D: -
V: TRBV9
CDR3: CASSLRGDSYEQYF
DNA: TGTGCCAGCAGCCTCAGGGGAGACTCCTACGAGCAGTACTTC

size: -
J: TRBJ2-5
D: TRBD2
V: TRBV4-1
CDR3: CASSPGFGGGQETQYF
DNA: TGCGCCAGCAGCCCCGGCTTCGGGGGGGGCCAAGAGACCCAGTACTTC

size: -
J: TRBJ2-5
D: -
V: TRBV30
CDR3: CAWSTGLLQETQYF
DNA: TGTGCCTGGAGTACGGGACTTCTCCAAGAGACCCAGTACTTC

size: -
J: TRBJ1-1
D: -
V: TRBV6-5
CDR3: CASSLPLDWTDEAFF
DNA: TGTGCCAGCAGTTTGCCTCTCGACTGGACTGATGAAGCTTTCTTT

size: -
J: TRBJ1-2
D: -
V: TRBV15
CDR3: CATSSSAGSRYGYTF
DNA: TGTGCCACCAGCAGTAGTGCAGGGTCAAGATATGGCTACACCTTC

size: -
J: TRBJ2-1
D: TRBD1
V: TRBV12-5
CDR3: CASGLVLGDRGYNEQFF
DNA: TGTGCTAGTGGTTTGGTATTGGGGGACAGGGGCTACAATGAGCAGTTCTTC

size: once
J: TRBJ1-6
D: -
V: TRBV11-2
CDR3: CASSLEGRVPYIRPLHF
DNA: TGTGCCAGCAGCTTAGAAGGGCGGGTCCCGTACATCAGACCCCTCCACTTT

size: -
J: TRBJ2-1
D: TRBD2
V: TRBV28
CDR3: CASSTSVDEQFF
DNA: TGTGCCAGCAGTACTAGCGTCGATGAGCAGTTCTTC

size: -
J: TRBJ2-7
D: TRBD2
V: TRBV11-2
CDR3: CASSSYPSGRGSYEQYF
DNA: TGTGCCAGCAGCTCCTACCCTAGCGGGAGGGGCTCCTACGAGCAGTACTTC

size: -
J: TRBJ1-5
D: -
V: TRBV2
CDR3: CASSDGGREYSNQPQHF
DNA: TGTGCCAGCAGTGACGGCGGCAGAGAGTATAGCAATCAGCCCCAGCATTTT

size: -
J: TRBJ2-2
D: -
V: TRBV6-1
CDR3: CASSAFKSQFGRTGELFF
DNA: TGTGCCAGCAGTGCCTTTAAGTCCCAGTTTGGGAGGACCGGGGAGCTGTTTTTT

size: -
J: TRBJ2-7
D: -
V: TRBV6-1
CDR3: CASRAGIYEQYF
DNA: TGTGCCAGCAGGGCAGGGATCTACGAGCAGTACTTC

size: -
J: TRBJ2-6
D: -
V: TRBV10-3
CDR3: CAISESTSGANVLTF
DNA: TGTGCCATCAGTGAGTCGACTTCTGGGGCCAACGTCCTGACTTTC

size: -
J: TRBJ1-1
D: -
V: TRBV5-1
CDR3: CASSLVGRGTEAFF
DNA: TGCGCCAGCAGCTTGGTGGGGCGAGGCACTGAAGCTTTCTTT

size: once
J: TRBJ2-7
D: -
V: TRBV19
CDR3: CASKGDRTDEQYF
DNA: TGTGCCAGTAAGGGAGACAGGACGGACGAGCAGTACTTC

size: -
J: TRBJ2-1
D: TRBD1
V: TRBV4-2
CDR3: CASSHGTDAYNEQFF
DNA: TGTGCCAGCAGCCACGGGACAGACGCCTACAATGAGCAGTTCTTC

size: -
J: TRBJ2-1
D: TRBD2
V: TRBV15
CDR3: CATSRELAGESYNEQFF
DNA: TGTGCCACCAGCAGAGAACTTGCGGGAGAATCCTACAATGAGCAGTTCTTC

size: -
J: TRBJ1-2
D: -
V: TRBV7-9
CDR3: CASSLGQGGGYTF
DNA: TGTGCCAGCAGCTTAGGGCAGGGTGGCGGCTACACCTTC

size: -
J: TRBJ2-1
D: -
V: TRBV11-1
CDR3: CASSFANEQFF
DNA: TGTGCCAGCAGCTTTGCGAATGAGCAGTTCTTC

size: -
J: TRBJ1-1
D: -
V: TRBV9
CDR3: CASSVVEPGTEAFF
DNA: TGTGCCAGCAGCGTAGTAGAGCCTGGCACTGAAGCTTTCTTT

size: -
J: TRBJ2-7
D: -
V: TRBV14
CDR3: CASSQRRWEQYF
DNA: TGTGCCAGCAGCCAACGCAGGTGGGAGCAGTACTTC

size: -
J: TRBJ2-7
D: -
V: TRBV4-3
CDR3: CASSQVLEQGNYEQYF
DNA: TGCGCCAGCAGCCAAGTTTTAGAACAGGGAAACTACGAGCAGTACTTC

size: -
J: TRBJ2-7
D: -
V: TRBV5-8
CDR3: CASSLGAGVYEQYF
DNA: TGTGCCAGCAGCTTGGGGGCAGGGGTTTACGAGCAGTACTTC

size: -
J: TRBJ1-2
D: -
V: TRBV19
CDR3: CASSSLAGDYGYTF
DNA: TGTGCCAGTAGTTCCCTTGCAGGGGACTATGGCTACACCTTC

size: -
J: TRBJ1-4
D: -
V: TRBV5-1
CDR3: CASSIGGVTNEKLFF
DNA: TGCGCCAGCAGCATTGGAGGGGTCACTAATGAAAAACTGTTTTTT

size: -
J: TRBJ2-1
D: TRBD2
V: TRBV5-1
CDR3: CASSSTGGPNEQFF
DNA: TGCGCCAGCAGCTCAACGGGAGGGCCGAATGAGCAGTTCTTC